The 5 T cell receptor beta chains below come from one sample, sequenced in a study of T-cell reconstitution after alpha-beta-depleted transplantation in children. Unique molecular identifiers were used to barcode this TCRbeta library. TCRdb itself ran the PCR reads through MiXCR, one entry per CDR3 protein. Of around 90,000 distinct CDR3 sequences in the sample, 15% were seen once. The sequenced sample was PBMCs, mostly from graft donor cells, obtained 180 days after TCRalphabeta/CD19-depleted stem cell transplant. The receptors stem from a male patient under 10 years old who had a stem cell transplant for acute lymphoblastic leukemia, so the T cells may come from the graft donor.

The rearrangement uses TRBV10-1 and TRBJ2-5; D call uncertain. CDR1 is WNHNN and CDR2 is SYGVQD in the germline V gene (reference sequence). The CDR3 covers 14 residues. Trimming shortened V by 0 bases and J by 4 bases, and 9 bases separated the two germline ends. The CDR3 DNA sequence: TGCGCCAGCAGTGAGTCGGCTATTGCAGAGACCCAGTACTTC. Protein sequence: CASSESAIAETQYF.

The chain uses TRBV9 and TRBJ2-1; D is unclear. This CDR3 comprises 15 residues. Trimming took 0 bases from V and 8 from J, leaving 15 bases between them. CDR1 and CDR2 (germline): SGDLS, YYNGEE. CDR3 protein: CASSVEGPGKDEQFF. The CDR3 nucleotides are TGTGCCAGCAGCGTAGAGGGCCCGGGTAAGGATGAGCAGTTCTTC.

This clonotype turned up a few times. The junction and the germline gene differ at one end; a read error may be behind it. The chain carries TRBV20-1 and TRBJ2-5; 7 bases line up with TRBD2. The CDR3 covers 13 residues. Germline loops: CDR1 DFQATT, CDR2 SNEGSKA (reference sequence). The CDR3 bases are TGCAGTGCTGGAGAGACTAGCAGAGAGACCCAGTACTTC. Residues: CSAGETSRETQYF.

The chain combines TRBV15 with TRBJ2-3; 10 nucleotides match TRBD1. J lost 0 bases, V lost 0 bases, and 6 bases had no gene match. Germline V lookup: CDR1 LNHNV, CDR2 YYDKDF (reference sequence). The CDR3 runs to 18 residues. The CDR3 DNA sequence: TGTGCCACCAGCAGAGATACCCGACAGGGGGCTAGCACAGATACGCAGTATTTT. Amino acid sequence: CATSRDTRQGASTDTQYF.

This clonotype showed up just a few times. The DNA for the CDR3 is TGCAGTGCCCAATCTGCTGAAGCTTTCTTT. The encoded protein is CSAQSAEAFF. The chain carries TRBV20-1 and TRBJ1-1; D is unresolved. Trimming removed 6 bases from V and 6 bases from J, with 8 bases in between. Germline V gives CDR1 DFQATT, CDR2 SNEGSKA (reference sequence). CDR3 size: 10 residues.